The 18 T cell receptor beta chains below all came from one sample that was sequenced in a study of cytomegalovirus exposure and HLA in healthy donors. The PCR employed 60 Vbeta primers together with 13 Jbeta primers. Measured with immunoSEQ multiplex PCR; TCRdb has only the in-frame clones, and not every one. The sample shows approximately 75,000 clones, 74% of them seen only once. The sequenced sample was PBMCs. The receptor set was obtained from a woman aged 55-70 years in good health and CMV-seropositive.

The chain couples TRBV12-5 to TRBJ1-5, with 8 bases fitting TRBD1. This CDR3 region has 14 residues. CDR1 is LGHNT, CDR2 FRNRAP, per germline. Unmatched junction bases numbered 4, after V lost 7 bases and J lost 2 bases. The CDR3 DNA reads as TGTGCTAGTGCCTCGACAGGGGGCAATCAGCCCCAGCATTTT. Translated: CASASTGGNQPQHF.

This clone was seen once. The rearrangement links TRBV7-9 to TRBJ2-2; tentative D call: TRBD2 (5 bases). This CDR3 region has 15 residues. Germline assignment: CDR1 SEHNR and CDR2 FQNEAQ (reference sequence). V was trimmed by 2 bases and J by 4 bases, leaving 11 bases between them. DNA of the CDR3: TGTGCCAGCAGCTTACAGGCAGGAGGCACCGGGGAGCTGTTTTTT. It is translated as CASSLQAGGTGELFF.

The V gene is TRBV7-9, the J gene TRBJ2-5, with D possibly matching TRBD2 (5 bases). Germline V lookup: CDR1 SEHNR, CDR2 FQNEAQ (reference sequence). Trimming removed 1 base from V and 1 base from J, with 10 bases in between. The length of the CDR3 is 15 residues. The CDR3 is CASSLVRAAQETQYF. The CDR3 DNA reads TGTGCCAGCAGCTTAGTTAGAGCGGCCCAAGAGACCCAGTACTTC.

The chain joins TRBV9 to TRBJ2-2, with D perhaps TRBD2 (5 bases). Germline CDR1 SGDLS, CDR2 YYNGEE. The CDR3 covers 17 residues. V dropped 0 bases and J dropped 4 bases, with 16 bases sitting between them. As DNA, the CDR3 is TGTGCCAGCAGCGTAGTACCCCTCGGGATGGGCACCGGGGAGCTGTTTTTT. Amino acid sequence: CASSVVPLGMGTGELFF.

This clone was recorded only once. The chain has TRBV7-2 and TRBJ1-6, with D uncertain. V lost 1 base and J 5 bases, leaving 12 bases between the germline ends. The CDR3 length is 16 residues. CDR1 and CDR2 from the germline V gene are SGHTA and FQGNSA. In nucleotides, the CDR3 is TGTGCCAGCAGCTTAGAGGTGGCCGGGAATAATTCACCCCTCCACTTT. Translation: CASSLEVAGNNSPLHF.

The V and J genes are TRBV5-1 and TRBJ2-5, with D perhaps TRBD1 (5 bases). Trimming removed 2 bases from V and 7 bases from J, with 15 bases in between. The germline V gene has CDR1 SGHRS and CDR2 YFSETQ. This CDR3 has 14 residues. The CDR3 protein is CASSFIQGGGTQYF. The CDR3 DNA follows: TGCGCCAGCAGCTTTATTCAGGGCGGTGGGACCCAGTACTTC.

With regard to this clone: A read error likely explains this, since a far larger clone differs by one base. The chain has TRBV10-3 and TRBJ1-5; 7 bases agree with TRBD1. V dropped 8 bases and J dropped 0; count of bases not matched to a gene: 4. This CDR3 has 14 residues. The germline V gene encodes CDR1 ENHRY and CDR2 SYGVKD. The CDR3 DNA reads as TGTGCCATCGGGACAGCGGATAGCAATCAGCCCCAGCATTTT. Amino acids: CAIGTADSNQPQHF.

V gene TRBV7-9 combines with J gene TRBJ1-2; D not resolved. This CDR3 has 17 amino acids. Germline V lookup: CDR1 SEHNR, CDR2 FQNEAQ (reference sequence). Trimming shortened V by 4 bases and J by 4 bases, and 22 bases separated the two germline ends. The CDR3 DNA sequence: TGTGCCAGCAGCTCCCAAGCCCAGCCGACATTCATCTATGGCTACACCTTC. Translating gives CASSSQAQPTFIYGYTF. The complete variable domain, with remaining parts taken from reference TRBV7-9 and TRBJ1-2, reads DTGVSQNPRHKITKRGQNVTFRCDPISEHNRLYWYRQTLGQGPEFLTYFQNEAQLEKSRLLSDRFSAERPKGSFSTLEIQRTEQGDSAMYLCASSSQAQPTFIYGYTFGSGTRLTVV.

This clone has only one observation. The rearrangement links TRBV11-3 to TRBJ1-1; TRBD1 aligns across 11 bases. Germline CDR1 and CDR2: SGHNT and YENEEA. The junction had 3 bases not matched to a gene; V was cut back by 2 bases and J by 7 bases. CDR3 size: 14 residues. Here the CDR3 reads CASSLSGQGGEAFF. The DNA for the CDR3 is TGTGCCAGCAGCTTATCGGGACAGGGGGGTGAAGCTTTCTTT.

This chain's CDR3 is CASSFIQGSYEQYF. CDR3 nucleotide sequence: TGTGCCAGCAGTTTTATCCAGGGCTCCTACGAGCAGTACTTC. V and J are TRBV28 and TRBJ2-7, with a possible D match to TRBD1 (5 bases). V lost 3 bases, J lost 0 bases, and 9 bases lay in between. This CDR3 comprises 14 residues. Germline values: CDR1 MDHEN, CDR2 SYDVKM.

V usage is TRBV6-5 and J usage is TRBJ1-5; weak D call: TRBD1 (6 bases). The CDR3 is made up of 13 amino acids. The germline CDR1 and CDR2 sequences are MNHEY and SVGAGI. Trimming removed 5 bases from V and 5 bases from J, with 10 bases in between. CDR3 in DNA: TGTGCCAGCAGTCAAGACAGGTATCAGCCCCAGCATTTT. It translates to CASSQDRYQPQHF.

This clone was counted only a few times. The chain joins TRBV19 to TRBJ2-5, with D possibly matching TRBD1 (5 bases). CDR3 length: 12 residues. The ends were cut back, 3 bases at V and 7 bases at J, with 9 bases in the middle. The germline V gene encodes CDR1 LNHDA and CDR2 SQIVND (reference sequence). Here the CDR3 DNA reads TGTGCCAGTAGTATCAGGGATTCGACCCAGTACTTC. Translation: CASSIRDSTQYF.

V is TRBV9 and J is TRBJ2-3, with D possibly TRBD1 on 6 matching bases. In germline, CDR1 is SGDLS, CDR2 YYNGEE. This CDR3 contains 17 residues. Trimming removed 4 bases from V and 3 bases from J, with 21 bases in between. In DNA form, the CDR3 reads TGTGCCAGCAGCATTGGGACAAGTCTAGAGGTAACAGATACGCAGTATTTT. Its protein product is CASSIGTSLEVTDTQYF.

This clone was counted only a few times. This chain uses TRBV6-1 with TRBJ1-1; the D gene is possibly TRBD1 (5 bases). V was clipped by 6 bases and J by 6 bases, with 14 bases between them. The CDR3 runs 13 residues. Germline values: CDR1 MNHNS, CDR2 SASEGT. CDR3 loop: CASSLRENAEAFF. The CDR3 coding sequence is TGTGCCAGCAGCCTCAGGGAAAACGCTGAAGCTTTCTTT.

The J gene is TRBJ2-5, the V gene TRBV5-5; 12 bases are a match to TRBD2. V was pared by 0 bases and J by 7 bases, with 4 bases of the junction left unmatched. Germline loops: CDR1 SGHKS, CDR2 YYEKEE (reference sequence). The CDR3 sequence is 15 residues long. The CDR3 here is CASSLASGGAVTQYF. CDR3 in DNA: TGTGCCAGCAGCTTGGCTAGCGGGGGGGCGGTGACCCAGTACTTC.

This clone showed up just a few times. The chain is built from TRBV6-6 and TRBJ1-1; D remains unclear. V was pared by 8 bases and J by 4 bases, with 17 bases between. The CDR3 spans 14 residues. Germline-derived CDR1 and CDR2 are MNHNY and SVGAGI (reference sequence). This chain's CDR3 is CASFLRRGSTEAFF. DNA of the CDR3: TGTGCCAGCTTCTTAAGACGGGGTTCCACTGAAGCTTTCTTT.

To note about this clone: The junction and the germline gene differ at one end; a read error may be behind it. This chain links TRBV2 with TRBJ1-6; no firm D call. Germline loops: CDR1 SNHLY, CDR2 FYNNEI. The CDR3 totals 14 residues. Here the CDR3 DNA reads TGTGCCAGCAGGCGAACCAACGATAATTCACTCCTCCACTTT. Encoded protein: CASRRTNDNSLLHF.

V gene TRBV27 combines with J gene TRBJ1-5; 11 bases line up with TRBD1. The CDR3 has 14 residues. Germline V gives CDR1 MNHEY, CDR2 SMNVEV (reference sequence). V was pared by 6 bases and J by 7 bases, with 5 bases of the junction left unmatched. For the CDR3, the DNA is TGTGCCAGCAGAGGACAGGGGGCAAGGCAGCCCCAGCATTTT. Translating gives CASRGQGARQPQHF.